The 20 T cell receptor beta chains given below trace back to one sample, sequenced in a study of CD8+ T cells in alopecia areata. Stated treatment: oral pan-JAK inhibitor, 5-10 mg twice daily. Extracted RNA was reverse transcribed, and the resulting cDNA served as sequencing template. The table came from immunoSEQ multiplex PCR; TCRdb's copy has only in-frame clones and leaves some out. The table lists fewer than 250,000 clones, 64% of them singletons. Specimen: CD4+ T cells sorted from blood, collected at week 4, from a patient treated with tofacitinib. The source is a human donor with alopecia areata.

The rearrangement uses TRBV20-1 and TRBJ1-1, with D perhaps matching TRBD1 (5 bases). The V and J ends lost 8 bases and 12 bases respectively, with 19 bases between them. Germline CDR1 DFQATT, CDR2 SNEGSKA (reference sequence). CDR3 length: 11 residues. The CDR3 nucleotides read TGCAGTTCGGGCGGGTCAGGGACGCCTTTCTTT. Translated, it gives CSSGGSGTPFF.

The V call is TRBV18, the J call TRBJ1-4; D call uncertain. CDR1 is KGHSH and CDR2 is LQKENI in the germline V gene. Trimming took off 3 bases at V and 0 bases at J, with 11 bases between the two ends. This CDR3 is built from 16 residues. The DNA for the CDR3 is TGTGCCAGCTCACCGTTCGACGGGGCAACTAATGAAAAACTGTTTTTT. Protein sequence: CASSPFDGATNEKLFF.

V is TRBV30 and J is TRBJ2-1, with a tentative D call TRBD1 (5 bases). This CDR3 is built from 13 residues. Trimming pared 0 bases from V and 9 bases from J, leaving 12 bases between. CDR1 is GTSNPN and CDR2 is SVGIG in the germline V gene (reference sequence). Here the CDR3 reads CAWSVGAGPEQFF. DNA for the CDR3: TGTGCCTGGAGTGTAGGGGCCGGGCCTGAGCAGTTCTTC.

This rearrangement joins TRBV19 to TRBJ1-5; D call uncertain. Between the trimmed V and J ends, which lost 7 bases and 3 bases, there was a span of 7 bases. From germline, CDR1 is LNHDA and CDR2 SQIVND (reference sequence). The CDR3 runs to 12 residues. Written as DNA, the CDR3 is TGTGCCAGTACCGGGATCAATCAGCCCCAGCATTTT. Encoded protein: CASTGINQPQHF.

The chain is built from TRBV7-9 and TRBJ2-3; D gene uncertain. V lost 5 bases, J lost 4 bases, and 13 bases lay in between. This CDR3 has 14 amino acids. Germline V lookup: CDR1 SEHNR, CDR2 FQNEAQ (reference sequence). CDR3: CASSPPVGSDTQYF. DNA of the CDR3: TGTGCCAGCAGCCCCCCCGTGGGGTCAGATACGCAGTATTTT.

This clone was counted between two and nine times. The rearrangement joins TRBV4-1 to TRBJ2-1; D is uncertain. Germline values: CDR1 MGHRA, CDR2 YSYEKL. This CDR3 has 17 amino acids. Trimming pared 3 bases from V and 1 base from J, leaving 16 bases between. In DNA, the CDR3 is TGCGCCAGCAGCCACCCCGGTACGAAGGAATCCTACAATGAGCAGTTCTTC. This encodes CASSHPGTKESYNEQFF.

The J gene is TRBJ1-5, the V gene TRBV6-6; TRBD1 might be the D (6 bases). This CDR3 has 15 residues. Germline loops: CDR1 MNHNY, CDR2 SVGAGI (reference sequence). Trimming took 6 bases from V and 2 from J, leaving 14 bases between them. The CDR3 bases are TGTGCCAGCAGCTCCACAGGGTGGGGCAATCAGCCCCAGCATTTT. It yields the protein CASSSTGWGNQPQHF.

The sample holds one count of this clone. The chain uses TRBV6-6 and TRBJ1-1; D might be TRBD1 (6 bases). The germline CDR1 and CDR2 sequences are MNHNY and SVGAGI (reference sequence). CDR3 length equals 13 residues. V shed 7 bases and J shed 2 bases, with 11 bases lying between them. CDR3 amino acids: CASKGGGNTEAFF. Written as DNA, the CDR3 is TGTGCCAGCAAGGGGGGAGGAAACACTGAAGCTTTCTTT.

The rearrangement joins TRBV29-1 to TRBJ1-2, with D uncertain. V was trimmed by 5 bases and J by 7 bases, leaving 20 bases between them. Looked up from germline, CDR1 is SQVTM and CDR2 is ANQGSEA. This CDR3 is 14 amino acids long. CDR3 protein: CSVRKGFANAGYTF. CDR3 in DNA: TGCAGCGTTCGGAAGGGTTTCGCGAATGCTGGCTACACCTTC. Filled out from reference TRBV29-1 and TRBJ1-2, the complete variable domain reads SAVISQKPSRDICQRGTSLTIQCQVDSQVTMMFWYRQQPGQSLTLIATANQGSEATYESGFVIDKFPISRPNLTFSTLTVSNMSPEDSSIYLCSVRKGFANAGYTFGSGTRLTVV.

CDR3 coding DNA: TGCGCCAGCAGCTTAAGGACAGGGGACCCTAGTGAGCAGTACTTC. Encoded protein: CASSLRTGDPSEQYF. The chain has TRBV5-1 and TRBJ2-7; TRBD1 aligns across 9 bases. Trimming cost V 2 bases and J 7 bases; bases outside gene matches: 10. Germline values: CDR1 SGHRS, CDR2 YFSETQ. The CDR3 sequence is 15 residues long.

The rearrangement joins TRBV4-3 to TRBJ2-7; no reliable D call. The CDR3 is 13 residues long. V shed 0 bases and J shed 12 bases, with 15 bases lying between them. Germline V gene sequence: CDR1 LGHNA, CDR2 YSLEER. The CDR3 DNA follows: TGCGCCAGCAGCCAAGAGGTCGGAGCCCCTAGGTACTTC. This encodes CASSQEVGAPRYF.

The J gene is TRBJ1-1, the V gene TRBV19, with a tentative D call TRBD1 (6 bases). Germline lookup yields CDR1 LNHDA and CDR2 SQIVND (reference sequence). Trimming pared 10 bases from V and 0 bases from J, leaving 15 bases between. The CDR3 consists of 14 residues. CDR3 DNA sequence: TGTGCCACAAGACAGGTTCTATTGAACACTGAAGCTTTCTTT. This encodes CATRQVLLNTEAFF.

The CDR3 DNA follows: TGTGCCAGCAGCTTAGACGGGACGTTCGGCTACACCTTC. Translating gives CASSLDGTFGYTF. The J gene is TRBJ1-2, the V gene TRBV11-2, with D tentatively TRBD1 (5 bases). The V end was cut by 0 bases, the J end by 8 bases, with 10 bases between. Germline loops: CDR1 SGHAT, CDR2 FQNNGV. The CDR3 runs 13 residues.

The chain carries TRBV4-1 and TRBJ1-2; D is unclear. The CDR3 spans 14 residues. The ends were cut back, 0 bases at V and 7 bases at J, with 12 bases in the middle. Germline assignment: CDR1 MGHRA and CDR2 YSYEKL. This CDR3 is CASSQEAALPGYTF. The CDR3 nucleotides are TGCGCCAGCAGCCAAGAAGCCGCCCTCCCTGGCTACACCTTC.

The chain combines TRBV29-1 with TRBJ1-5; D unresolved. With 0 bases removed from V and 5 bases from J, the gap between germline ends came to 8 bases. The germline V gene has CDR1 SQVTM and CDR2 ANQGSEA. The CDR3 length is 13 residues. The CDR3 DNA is TGCAGCGTTGAAGAGTCCCCCTATCAGCCCCAGCATTTT. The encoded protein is CSVEESPYQPQHF.

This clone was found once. The CDR3 region has the DNA TGTGCCAGCAGTCCGTCAGGGGTTTACGGCTACACCTTC. This gives the protein CASSPSGVYGYTF. The V and J genes are TRBV25-1 and TRBJ1-2; TRBD1 might be the D (6 bases). The CDR3 covers 13 residues. Trimming took off 5 bases at V and 8 bases at J, with 15 bases between the two ends. The germline V gene encodes CDR1 MGHDK and CDR2 SYGVNS.

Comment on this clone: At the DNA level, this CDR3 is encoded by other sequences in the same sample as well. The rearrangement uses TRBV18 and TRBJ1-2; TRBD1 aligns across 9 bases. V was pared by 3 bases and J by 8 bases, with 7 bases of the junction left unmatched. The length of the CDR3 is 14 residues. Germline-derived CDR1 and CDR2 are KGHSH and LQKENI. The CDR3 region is CASSPSTGGDGYTF. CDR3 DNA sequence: TGTGCCAGCTCACCCTCGACAGGGGGAGACGGCTACACCTTC.

The CDR3 DNA reads as TGTGCCAGCAGCTTGGCCAACGGGCAGCCCCAGCATTTT. The encoded protein is CASSLANGQPQHF. V is TRBV5-6 and J is TRBJ1-5; D uncertain. The CDR3 consists of 13 residues. Deletions cut 0 bases from V and 7 bases from J, with 8 bases between. CDR1 and CDR2 (germline): SGHDT, YYEEEE.

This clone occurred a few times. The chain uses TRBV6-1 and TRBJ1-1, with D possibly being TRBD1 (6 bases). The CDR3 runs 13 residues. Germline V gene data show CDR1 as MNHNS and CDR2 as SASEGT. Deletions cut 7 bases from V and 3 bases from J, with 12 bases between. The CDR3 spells CASNRDTHTEAFF. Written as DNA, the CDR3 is TGTGCCAGCAACCGGGACACCCACACTGAAGCTTTCTTT.

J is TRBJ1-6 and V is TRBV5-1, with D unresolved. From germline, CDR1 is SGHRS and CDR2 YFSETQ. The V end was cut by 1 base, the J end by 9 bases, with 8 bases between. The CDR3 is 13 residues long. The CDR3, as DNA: TGCGCCAGCAGCTTGTCGGGTTTTTCACCCCTCCACTTT. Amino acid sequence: CASSLSGFSPLHF.